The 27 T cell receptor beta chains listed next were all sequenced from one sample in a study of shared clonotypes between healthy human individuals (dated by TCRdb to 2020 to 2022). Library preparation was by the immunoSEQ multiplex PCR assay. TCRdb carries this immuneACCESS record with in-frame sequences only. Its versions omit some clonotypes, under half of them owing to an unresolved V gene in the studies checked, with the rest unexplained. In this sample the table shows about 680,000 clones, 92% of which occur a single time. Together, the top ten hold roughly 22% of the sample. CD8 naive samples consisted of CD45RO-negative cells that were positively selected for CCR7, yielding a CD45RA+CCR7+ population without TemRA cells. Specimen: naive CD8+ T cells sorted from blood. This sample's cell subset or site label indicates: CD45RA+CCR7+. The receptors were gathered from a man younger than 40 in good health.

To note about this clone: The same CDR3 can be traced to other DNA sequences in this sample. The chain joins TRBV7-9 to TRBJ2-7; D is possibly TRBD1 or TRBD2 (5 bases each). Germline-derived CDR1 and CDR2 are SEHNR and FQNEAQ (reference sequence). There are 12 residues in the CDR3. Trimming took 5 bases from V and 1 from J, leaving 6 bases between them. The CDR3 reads CASSGGSYEQYF. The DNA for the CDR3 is TGTGCCAGCAGCGGGGGATCCTACGAGCAGTACTTC.

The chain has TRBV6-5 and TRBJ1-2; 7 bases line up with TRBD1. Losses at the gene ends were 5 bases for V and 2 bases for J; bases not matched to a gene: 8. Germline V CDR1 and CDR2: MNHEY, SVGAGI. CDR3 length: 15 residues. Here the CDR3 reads CASSPTGVLNYGYTF. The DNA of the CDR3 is TGTGCCAGCAGTCCCACAGGGGTCTTGAACTATGGCTACACCTTC.

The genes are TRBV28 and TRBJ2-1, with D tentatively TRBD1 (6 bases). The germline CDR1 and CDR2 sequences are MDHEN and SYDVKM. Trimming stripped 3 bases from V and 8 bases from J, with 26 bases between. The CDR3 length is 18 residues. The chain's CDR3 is CASSFSRGKGVPQYEQFF. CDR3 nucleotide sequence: TGTGCCAGCAGTTTTTCCCGGGGTAAGGGGGTCCCACAATATGAGCAGTTCTTC.

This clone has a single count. CDR3 loop: CASSLRDSPPYEQYF. CDR3 nucleotides: TGCGCCAGCAGCTTGAGAGATTCACCTCCCTACGAGCAGTACTTC. This chain uses TRBV5-1 with TRBJ2-7; D not certain. Trimming shortened V by 1 base and J by 2 bases, and 13 bases separated the two germline ends. The germline gives CDR1 SGHRS, CDR2 YFSETQ. This CDR3 spans 15 amino acids.

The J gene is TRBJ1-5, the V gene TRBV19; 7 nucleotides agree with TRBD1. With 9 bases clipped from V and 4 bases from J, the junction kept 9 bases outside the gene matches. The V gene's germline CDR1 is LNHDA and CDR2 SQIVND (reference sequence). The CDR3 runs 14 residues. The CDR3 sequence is CASSYQGGNQPQHF. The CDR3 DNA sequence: TGTGCCAGCAGCTATCAGGGGGGGAATCAGCCCCAGCATTTT. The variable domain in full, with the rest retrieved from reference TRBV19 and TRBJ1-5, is DGGITQSPKYLFRKEGQNVTLSCEQNLNHDAMYWYRQDPGQGLRLIYYSQIVNDFQKGDIAEGYSVSREKKESFPLTVTSAQKNPTAFYLCASSYQGGNQPQHFGDGTRLSIL.

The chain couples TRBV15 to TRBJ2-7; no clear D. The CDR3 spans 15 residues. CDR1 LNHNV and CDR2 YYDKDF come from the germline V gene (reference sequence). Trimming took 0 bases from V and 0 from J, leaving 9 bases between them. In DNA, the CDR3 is TGTGCCACCAGCAGAGATACAGAATTCTCCTACGAGCAGTACTTC. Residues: CATSRDTEFSYEQYF.

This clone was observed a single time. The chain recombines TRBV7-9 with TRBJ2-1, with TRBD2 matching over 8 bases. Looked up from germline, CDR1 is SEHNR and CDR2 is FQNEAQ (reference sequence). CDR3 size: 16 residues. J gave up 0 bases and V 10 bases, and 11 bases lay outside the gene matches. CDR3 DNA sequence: TGTGCCACCATGAAGTTGAGCGGGAGCTCCTACAATGAGCAGTTCTTC. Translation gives CATMKLSGSSYNEQFF.

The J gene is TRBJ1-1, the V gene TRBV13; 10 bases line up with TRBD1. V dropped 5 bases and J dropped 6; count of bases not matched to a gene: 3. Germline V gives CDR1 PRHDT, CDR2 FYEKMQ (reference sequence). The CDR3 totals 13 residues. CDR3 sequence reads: CASSDRGLAEAFF. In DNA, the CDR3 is TGTGCCAGCAGCGACAGGGGGCTGGCTGAAGCTTTCTTT.

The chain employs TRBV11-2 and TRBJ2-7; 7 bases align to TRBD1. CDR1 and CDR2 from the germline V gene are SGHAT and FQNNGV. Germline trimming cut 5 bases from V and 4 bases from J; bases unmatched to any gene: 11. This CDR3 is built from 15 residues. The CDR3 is CASSPQDRIMYEQYF. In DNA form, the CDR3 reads TGTGCCAGCAGCCCACAGGACAGGATTATGTACGAGCAGTACTTC. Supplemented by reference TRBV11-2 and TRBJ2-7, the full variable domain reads EAGVAQSPRYKIIEKRQSVAFWCNPISGHATLYWYQQILGQGPKLLIQFQNNGVVDDSQLPKDRFSAERLKGVDSTLKIQPAKLEDSAVYLCASSPQDRIMYEQYFGPGTRLTVT.

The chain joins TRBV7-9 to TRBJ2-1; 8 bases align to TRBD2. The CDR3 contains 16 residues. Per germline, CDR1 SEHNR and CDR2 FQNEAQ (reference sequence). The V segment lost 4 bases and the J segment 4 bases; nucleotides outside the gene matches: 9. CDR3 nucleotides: TGTGCCAGCAGCTCCGGGGGCGGGAGGACTTACAATGAGCAGTTCTTC. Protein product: CASSSGGGRTYNEQFF.

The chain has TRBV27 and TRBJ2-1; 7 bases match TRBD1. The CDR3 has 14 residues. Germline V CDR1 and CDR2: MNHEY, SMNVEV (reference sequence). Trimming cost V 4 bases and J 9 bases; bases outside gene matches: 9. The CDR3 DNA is TGTGCCAGCAGTTCGACAGGGCAGGATGGTGAGCAGTTCTTC. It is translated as CASSSTGQDGEQFF.

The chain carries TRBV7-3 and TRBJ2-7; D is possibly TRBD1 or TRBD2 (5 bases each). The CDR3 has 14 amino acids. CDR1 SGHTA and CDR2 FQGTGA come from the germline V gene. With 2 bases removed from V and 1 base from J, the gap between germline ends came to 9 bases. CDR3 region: CASSLYGGSYEQYF. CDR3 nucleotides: TGTGCCAGCAGCTTATATGGGGGTTCCTACGAGCAGTACTTC.

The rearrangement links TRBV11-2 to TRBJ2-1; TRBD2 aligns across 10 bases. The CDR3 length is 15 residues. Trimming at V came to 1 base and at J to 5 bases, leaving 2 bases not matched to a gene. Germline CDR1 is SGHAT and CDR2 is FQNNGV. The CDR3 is CASSLGLAGNNEQFF. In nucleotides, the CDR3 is TGTGCCAGCAGCTTAGGACTAGCGGGCAACAATGAGCAGTTCTTC.

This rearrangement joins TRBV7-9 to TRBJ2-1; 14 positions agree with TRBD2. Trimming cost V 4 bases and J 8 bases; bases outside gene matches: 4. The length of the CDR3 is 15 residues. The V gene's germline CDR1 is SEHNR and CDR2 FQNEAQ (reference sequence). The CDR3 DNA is TGTGCCAGCAGCTCGACTAGCGGGAGGGCCTATGAGCAGTTCTTC. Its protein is CASSSTSGRAYEQFF.

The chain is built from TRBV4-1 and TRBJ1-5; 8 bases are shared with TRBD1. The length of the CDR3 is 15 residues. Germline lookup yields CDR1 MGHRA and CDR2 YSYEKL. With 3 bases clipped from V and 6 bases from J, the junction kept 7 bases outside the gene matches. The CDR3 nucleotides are TGCGCCAGCAGCCAGGCCTGGACAGGGCGTCAGCCCCAGCATTTT. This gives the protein CASSQAWTGRQPQHF.

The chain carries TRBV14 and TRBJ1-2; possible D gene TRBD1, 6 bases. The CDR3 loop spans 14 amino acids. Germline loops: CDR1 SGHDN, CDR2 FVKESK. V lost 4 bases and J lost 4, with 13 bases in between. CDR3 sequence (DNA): TGTGCCAGCAGCCCCGGGGGCGCGGTCTATGGCTACACCTTC. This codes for CASSPGGAVYGYTF.

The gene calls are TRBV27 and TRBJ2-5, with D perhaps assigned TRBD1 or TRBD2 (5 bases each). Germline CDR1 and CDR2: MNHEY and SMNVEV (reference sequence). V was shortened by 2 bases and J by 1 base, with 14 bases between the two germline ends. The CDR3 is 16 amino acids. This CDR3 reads CASSLRGAQTQETQYF. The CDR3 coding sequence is TGTGCCAGCAGTTTAAGAGGGGCCCAAACCCAAGAGACCCAGTACTTC.

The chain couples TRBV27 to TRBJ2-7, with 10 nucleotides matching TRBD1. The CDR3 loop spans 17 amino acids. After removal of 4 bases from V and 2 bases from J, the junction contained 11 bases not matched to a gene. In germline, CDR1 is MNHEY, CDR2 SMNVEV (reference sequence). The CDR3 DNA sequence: TGTGCCAGCAGTTCAAGACAGGGGGCTAGTAATCCCTACGAGCAGTACTTC. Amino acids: CASSSRQGASNPYEQYF.

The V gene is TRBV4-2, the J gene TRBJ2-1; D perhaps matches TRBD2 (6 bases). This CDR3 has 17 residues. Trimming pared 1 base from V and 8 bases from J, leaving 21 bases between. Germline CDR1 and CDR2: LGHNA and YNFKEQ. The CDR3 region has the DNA TGTGCCAGCAGCCAAGTCGGTCGTAGGGCGGGGACTGATGAGCAGTTCTTC. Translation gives CASSQVGRRAGTDEQFF.

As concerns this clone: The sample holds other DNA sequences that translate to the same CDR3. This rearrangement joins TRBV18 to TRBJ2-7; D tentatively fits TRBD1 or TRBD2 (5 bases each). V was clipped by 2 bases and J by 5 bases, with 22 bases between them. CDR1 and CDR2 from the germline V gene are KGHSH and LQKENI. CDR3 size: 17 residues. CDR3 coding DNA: TGTGCCAGCTCACCAAATTTCGGGACCTTGGGGGTCCACGAGCAGTACTTC. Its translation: CASSPNFGTLGVHEQYF. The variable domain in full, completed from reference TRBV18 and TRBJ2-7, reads NAGVMQNPRHLVRRRGQEARLRCSPMKGHSHVYWYRQLPEEGLKFMVYLQKENIIDESGMPKERFSAEFPKEGPSILRIQQVVRGDSAAYFCASSPNFGTLGVHEQYFGPGTRLTVT.

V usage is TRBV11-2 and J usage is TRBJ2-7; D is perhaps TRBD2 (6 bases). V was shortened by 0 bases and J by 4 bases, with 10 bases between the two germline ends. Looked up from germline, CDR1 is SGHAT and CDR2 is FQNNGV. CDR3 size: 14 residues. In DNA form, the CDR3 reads TGTGCCAGCAGCTTAGATCCGGGAGCGTACGAGCAGTACTTC. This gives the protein CASSLDPGAYEQYF. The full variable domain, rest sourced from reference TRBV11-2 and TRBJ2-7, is EAGVAQSPRYKIIEKRQSVAFWCNPISGHATLYWYQQILGQGPKLLIQFQNNGVVDDSQLPKDRFSAERLKGVDSTLKIQPAKLEDSAVYLCASSLDPGAYEQYFGPGTRLTVT.

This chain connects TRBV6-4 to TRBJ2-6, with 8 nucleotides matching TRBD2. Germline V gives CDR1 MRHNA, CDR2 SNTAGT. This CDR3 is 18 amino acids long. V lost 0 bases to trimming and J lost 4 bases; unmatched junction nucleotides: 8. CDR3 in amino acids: CASSDSATGGLGANVLTF. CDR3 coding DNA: TGTGCCAGCAGTGACTCCGCGACGGGGGGGCTCGGGGCCAACGTCCTGACTTTC.

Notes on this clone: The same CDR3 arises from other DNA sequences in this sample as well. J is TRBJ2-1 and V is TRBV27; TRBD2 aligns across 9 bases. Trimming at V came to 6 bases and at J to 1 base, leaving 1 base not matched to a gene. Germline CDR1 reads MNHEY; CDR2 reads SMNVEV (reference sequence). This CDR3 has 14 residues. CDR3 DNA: TGTGCCAGCAGGACTAGCGGATCCTACAATGAGCAGTTCTTC. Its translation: CASRTSGSYNEQFF.

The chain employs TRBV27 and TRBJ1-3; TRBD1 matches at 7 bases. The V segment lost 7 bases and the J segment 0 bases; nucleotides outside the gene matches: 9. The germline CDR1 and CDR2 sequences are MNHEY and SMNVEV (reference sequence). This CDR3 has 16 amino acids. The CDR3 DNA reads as TGTGCCAGCACCGAGACAGGGCCGAGCTCTGGAAACACCATATATTTT. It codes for CASTETGPSSGNTIYF.

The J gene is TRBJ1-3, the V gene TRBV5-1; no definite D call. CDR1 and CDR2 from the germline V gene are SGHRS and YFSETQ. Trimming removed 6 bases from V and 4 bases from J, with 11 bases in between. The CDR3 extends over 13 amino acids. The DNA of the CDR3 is TGCGCCAGCAAGGAAGGGTACGGAAACACCATATATTTT. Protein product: CASKEGYGNTIYF.

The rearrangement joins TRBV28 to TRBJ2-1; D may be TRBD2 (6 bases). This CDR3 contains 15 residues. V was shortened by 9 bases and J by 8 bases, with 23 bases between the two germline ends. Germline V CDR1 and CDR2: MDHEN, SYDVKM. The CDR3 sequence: CASRLGSLWRDEQFF. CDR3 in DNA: TGTGCCAGTCGGTTGGGGTCTCTTTGGAGGGATGAGCAGTTCTTC.

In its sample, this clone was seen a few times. CDR3 DNA: TGTGCCAGCGCACCGGCGGGAGTAACCTACGAGCAGTACTTC. Encoded protein: CASAPAGVTYEQYF. The J gene is TRBJ2-7, the V gene TRBV6-6, with TRBD2 identical over 7 bases. The CDR3 is 14 amino acids. The junction had 9 bases not matched to a gene; V was cut back by 8 bases and J by 2 bases. Germline V lookup: CDR1 MNHNY, CDR2 SVGAGI (reference sequence).